This T cell receptor (beta chain) was captured by sequencing in a study of response to subunit inactivated influenza vaccine listed by TCRdb under 2018. The study in broad terms: Deep quantitative profiling of the T cell receptor repertoire was used in the study to follow responses to a trivalent subunit inactivated influenza vaccine. Overall study outcomes, separate from this receptor: The authors suggested that each seasonal influenza vaccination may recruit only a limited number of new T cells.

Library preparation used RT-PCR. Sequenced using an Illumina HiSeq 2500. TCRdb reprocessing: public reads trimmed at Q25 with fastp, clones called with MiXCR, in-frame beta chains kept. Each entry is one CDR3 protein sequence, shown with its most common DNA and genes. This sample lists 550,000 to 800,000 distinct CDR3 sequences; approximately 13% were detected once. The ten top clones hold roughly 6.4% of the sample. This clonotype was seen a handful of times. What antigen it recognizes has not been identified. Base qualities are missing; no much larger clone stands one base away. CDR1 and CDR2 (DFQATT, SNEGSKA) derive from the germline V gene (reference sequence). The germline ends are 13 bases apart after V is trimmed by 3 bases and J by 4 bases. The CDR3 goes from the cysteine to the phenylalanine over 14 residues. Only the CDR3 region is kept as DNA, spanning 42 bases read in frame from base 1.

The rearrangement combines TRBV20-1 with TRBJ1-5; possibly the D gene is TRBD1, per 5 matching bases. The receptor's source is a man aged 45-65 years who received an inactivated influenza vaccine. Donor details come from another sample of the same person, matched by shared clones. The starting material was PBMCs from blood, obtained less than 15 days before vaccination. The CDR3 sequence is CSASQRGRNQPQHF. The DNA reads as follows: TGCAGTGCTAGCCAGAGGGGTCGTAATCAGCCCCAGCATTTT.